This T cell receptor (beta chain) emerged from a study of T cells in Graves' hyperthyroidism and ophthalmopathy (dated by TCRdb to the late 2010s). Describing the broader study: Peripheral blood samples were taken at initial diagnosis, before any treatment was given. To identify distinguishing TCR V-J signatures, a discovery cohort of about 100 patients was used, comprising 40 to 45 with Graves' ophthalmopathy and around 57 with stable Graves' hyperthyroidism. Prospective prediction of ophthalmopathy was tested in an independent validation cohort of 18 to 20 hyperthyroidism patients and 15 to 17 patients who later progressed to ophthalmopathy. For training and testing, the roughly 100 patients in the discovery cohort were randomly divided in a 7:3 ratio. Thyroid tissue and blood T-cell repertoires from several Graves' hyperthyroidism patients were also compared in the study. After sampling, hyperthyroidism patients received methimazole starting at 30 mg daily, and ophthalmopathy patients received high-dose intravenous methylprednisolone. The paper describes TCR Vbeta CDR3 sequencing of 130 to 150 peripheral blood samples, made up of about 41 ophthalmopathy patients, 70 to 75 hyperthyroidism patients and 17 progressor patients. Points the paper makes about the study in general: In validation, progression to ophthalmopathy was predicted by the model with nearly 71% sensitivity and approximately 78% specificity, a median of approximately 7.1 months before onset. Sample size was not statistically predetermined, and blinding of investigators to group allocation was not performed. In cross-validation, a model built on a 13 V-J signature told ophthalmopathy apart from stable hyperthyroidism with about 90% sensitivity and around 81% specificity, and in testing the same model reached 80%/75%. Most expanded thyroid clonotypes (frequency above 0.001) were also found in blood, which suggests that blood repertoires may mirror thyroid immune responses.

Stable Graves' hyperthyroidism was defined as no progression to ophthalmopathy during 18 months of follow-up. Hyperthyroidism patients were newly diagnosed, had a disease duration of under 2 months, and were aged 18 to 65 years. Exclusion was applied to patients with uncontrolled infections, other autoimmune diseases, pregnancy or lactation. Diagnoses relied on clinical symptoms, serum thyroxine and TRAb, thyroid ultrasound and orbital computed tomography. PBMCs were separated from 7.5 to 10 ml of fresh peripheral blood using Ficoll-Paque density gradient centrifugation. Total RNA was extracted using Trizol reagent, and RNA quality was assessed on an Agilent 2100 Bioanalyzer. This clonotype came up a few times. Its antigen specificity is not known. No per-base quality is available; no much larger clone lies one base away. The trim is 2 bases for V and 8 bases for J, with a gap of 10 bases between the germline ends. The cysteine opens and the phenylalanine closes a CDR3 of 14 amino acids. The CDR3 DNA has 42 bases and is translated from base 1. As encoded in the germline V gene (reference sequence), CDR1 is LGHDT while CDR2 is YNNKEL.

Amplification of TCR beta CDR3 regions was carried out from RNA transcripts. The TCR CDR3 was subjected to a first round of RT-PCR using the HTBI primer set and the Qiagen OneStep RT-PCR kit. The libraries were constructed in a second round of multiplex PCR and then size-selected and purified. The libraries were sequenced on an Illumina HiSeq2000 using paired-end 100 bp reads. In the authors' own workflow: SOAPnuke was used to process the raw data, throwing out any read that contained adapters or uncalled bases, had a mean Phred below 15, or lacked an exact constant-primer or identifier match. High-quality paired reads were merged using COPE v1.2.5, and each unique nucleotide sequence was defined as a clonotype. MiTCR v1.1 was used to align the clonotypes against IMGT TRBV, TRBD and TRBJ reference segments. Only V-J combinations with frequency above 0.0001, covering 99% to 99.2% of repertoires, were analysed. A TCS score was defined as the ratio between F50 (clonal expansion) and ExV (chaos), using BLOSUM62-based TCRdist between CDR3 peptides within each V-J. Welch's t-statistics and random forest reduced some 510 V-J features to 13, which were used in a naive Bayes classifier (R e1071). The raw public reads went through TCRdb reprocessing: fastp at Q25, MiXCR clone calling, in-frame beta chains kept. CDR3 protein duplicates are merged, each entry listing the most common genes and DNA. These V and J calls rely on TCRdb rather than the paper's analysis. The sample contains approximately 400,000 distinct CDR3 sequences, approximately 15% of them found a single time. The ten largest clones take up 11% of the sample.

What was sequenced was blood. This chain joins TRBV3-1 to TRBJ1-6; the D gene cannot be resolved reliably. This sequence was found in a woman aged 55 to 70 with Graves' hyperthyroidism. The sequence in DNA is TGTGCCAGCAGCCAATCTGCAGCTTATTCACCCCTCCACTTT. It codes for CASSQSAAYSPLHF.